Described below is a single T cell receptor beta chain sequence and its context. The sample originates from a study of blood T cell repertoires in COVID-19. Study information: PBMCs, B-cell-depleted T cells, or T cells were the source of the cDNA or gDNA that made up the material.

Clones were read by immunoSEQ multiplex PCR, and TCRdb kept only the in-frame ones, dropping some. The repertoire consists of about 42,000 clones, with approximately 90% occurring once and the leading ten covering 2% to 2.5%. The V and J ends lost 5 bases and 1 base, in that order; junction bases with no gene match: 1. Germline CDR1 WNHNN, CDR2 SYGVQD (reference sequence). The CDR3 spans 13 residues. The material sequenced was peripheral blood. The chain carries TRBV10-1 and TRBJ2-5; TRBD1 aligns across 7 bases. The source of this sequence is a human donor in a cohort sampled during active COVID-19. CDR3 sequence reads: CASSRDSQETQYF. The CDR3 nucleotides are TGCGCCAGCAGTCGGGACAGCCAAGAGACCCAGTACTTC.